This T cell receptor beta chain is drawn from a study of tumor and adjacent non-tumor tissue in lung cancer. About the research overall: Histology: 12 adenocarcinoma, a couple of squamous cell carcinoma, 1 small cell lung cancer.

This sample's RNA came from whole unsorted tissue. More than 3 cm separated this lung sample from the edge of the tumor. This clonotype was seen repeatedly, ten times or more. A modified ARM-PCR protocol with three rounds of nested PCR amplified TCRbeta. One entry per CDR3 protein results from TCRdb running MiXCR on the multiplex PCR reads. The sample comprises about 48,000 distinct CDR3 sequences, 55% to 65% of which are singletons, and 25% to 35% rests with the top ten. The receptor was derived from a woman between 65 and 79 years old with non-small cell lung cancer. Sequenced material: distant non-tumor lung tissue.

The CDR3 is CASSLRAGAIGELFF. In nucleotides, the CDR3 is TGCGCCAGCAGCTTGAGAGCGGGAGCGATAGGGGAGCTGTTTTTT. This chain links TRBV5-1 with TRBJ2-2; TRBD2 matches at 8 bases. The CDR3 is 15 residues long. Trimming at V came to 1 base and at J to 8 bases, leaving 7 bases not matched to a gene. CDR1 and CDR2 from the germline V gene are SGHRS and YFSETQ.